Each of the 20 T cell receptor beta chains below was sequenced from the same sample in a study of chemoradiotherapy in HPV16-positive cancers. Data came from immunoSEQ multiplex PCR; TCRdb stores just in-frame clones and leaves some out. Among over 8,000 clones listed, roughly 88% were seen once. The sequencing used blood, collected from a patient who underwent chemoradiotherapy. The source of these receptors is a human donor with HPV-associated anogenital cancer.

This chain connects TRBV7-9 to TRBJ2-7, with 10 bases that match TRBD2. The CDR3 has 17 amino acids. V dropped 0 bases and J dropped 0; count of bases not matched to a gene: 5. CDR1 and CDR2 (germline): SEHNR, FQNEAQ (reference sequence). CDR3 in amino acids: CASSLATSGASSYEQYF. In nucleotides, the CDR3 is TGTGCCAGCAGCTTAGCAACTAGCGGGGCGAGCTCCTACGAGCAGTACTTC.

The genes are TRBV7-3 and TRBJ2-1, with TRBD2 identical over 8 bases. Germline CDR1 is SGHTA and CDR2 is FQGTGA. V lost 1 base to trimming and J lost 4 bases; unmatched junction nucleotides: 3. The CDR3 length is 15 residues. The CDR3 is CASSLSAGGYNEQFF. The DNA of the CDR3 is TGTGCCAGCAGCTTAAGCGCGGGGGGATACAATGAGCAGTTCTTC.

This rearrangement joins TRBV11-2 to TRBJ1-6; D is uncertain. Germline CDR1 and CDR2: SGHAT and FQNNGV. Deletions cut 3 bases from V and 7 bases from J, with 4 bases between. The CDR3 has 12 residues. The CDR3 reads CASSLQNSPLHF. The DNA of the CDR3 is TGTGCCAGCAGCTTGCAGAATTCACCCCTCCACTTT.

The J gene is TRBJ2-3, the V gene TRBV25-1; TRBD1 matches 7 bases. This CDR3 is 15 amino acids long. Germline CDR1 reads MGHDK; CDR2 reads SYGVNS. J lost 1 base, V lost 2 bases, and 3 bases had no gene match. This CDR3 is CASSEEGAGTDTQYF. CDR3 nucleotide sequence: TGTGCCAGCAGTGAAGAGGGGGCCGGCACAGATACGCAGTATTTT.

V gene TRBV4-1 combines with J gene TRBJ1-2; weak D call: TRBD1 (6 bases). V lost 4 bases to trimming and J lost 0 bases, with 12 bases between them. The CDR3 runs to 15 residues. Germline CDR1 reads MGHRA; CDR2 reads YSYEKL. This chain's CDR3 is CASSPLQGANYGYTF. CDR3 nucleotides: TGCGCCAGCAGCCCTTTACAGGGAGCTAACTATGGCTACACCTTC.

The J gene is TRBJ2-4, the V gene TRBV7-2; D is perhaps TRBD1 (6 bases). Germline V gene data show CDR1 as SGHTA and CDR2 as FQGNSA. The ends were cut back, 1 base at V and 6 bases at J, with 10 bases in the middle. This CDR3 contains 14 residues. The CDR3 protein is CASSLDVGGNIQYF. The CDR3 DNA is TGTGCCAGCAGCTTAGACGTAGGGGGAAACATTCAGTACTTC.

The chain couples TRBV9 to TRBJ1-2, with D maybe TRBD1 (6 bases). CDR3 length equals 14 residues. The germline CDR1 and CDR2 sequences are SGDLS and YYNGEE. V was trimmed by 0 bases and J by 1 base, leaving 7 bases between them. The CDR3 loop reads CASSVADSNYGYTF. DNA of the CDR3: TGTGCCAGCAGCGTAGCGGACAGTAACTATGGCTACACCTTC.

This CDR3 reads CASSLVLQDNEQFF. The CDR3 bases are TGTGCCAGCAGCTTAGTGCTACAAGACAATGAGCAGTTCTTC. This sequence joins TRBV7-9 and TRBJ2-1; D is unresolved. CDR1 and CDR2 (germline): SEHNR, FQNEAQ (reference sequence). V was pared by 1 base and J by 5 bases, with 9 bases between. The CDR3 extends over 14 amino acids.

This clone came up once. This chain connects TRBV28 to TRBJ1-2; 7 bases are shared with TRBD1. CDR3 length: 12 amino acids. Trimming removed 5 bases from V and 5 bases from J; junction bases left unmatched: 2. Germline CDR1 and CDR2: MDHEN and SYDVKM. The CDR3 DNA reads TGTGCCAGCAGTGACAGGGTATATGGCTACACCTTC. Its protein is CASSDRVYGYTF.

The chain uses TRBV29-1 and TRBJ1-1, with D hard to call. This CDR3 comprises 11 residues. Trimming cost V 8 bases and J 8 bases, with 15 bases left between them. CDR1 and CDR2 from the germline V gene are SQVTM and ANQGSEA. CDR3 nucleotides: TGCAGCACCGCCACAACTTCAGAAGCTTTCTTT. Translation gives CSTATTSEAFF.

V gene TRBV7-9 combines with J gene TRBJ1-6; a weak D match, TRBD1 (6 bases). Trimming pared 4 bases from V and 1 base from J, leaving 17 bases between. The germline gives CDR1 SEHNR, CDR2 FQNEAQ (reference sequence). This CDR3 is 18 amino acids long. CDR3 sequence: CASSSGGQKGSYNSPLHF. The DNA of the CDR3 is TGTGCCAGCAGCTCGGGAGGACAGAAAGGGTCCTATAATTCACCCCTCCACTTT.

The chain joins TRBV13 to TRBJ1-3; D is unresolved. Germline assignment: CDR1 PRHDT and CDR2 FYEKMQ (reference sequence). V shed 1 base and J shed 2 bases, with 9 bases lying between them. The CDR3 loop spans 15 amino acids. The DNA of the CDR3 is TGTGCCAGCAGCTTAGATTCAGGTCCTGGAAACACCATATATTTT. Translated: CASSLDSGPGNTIYF.

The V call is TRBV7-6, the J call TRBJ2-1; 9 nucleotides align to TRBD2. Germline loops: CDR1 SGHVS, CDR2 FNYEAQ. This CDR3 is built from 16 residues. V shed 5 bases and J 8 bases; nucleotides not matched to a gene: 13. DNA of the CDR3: TGTGCCAGCAGCCCCTTTTCGAGCGGGGGGTTCTATGAGCAGTTCTTC. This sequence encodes CASSPFSSGGFYEQFF.

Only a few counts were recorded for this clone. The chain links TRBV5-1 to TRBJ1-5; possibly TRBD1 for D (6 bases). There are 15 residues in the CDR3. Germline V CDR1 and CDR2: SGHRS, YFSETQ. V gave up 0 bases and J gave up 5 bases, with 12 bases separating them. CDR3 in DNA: TGCGCCAGCAGCTTGGAGGGGGACGTCGATCAGCCCCAGCATTTT. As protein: CASSLEGDVDQPQHF. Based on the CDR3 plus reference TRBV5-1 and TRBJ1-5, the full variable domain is KAGVTQTPRYLIKTRGQQVTLSCSPISGHRSVSWYQQTPGQGLQFLFEYFSETQRNKGNFPGRFSGRQFSNSRSEMNVSTLELGDSALYLCASSLEGDVDQPQHFGDGTRLSIL.

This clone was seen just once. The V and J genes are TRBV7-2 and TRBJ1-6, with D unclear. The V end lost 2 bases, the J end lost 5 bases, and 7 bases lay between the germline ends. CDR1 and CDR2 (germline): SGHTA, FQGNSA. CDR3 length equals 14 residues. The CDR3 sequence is CASSLKRDNSPLHF. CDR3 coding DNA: TGTGCCAGCAGCTTAAAGAGGGATAATTCACCCCTCCACTTT.

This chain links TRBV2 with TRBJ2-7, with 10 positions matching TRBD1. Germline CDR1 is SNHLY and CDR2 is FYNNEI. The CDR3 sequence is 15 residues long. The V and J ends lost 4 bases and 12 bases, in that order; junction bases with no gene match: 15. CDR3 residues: CASSGTIRDRGKRYF. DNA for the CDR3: TGTGCCAGCAGTGGGACCATTCGGGACAGGGGTAAGCGGTACTTC.

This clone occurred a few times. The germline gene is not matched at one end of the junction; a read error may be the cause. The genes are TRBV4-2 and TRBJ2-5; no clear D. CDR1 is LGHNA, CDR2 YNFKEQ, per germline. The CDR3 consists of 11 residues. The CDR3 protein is CASSDSGWMNF. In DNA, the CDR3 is TGTGCCAGCAGCGATAGTGGGTGGATGAACTTC.

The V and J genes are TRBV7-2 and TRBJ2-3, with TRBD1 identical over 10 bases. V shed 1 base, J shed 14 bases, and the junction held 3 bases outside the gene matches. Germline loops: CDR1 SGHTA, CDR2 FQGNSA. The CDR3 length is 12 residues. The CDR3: CASSLGQGALYF. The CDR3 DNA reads TGTGCCAGCAGCTTAGGACAGGGGGCCTTGTATTTT.

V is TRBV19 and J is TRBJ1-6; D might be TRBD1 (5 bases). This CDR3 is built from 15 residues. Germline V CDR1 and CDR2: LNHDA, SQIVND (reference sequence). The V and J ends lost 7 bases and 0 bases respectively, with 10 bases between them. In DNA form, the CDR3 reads TGTGCCAGTAAAAGGGGAAGCTCCTATAATTCACCCCTCCACTTT. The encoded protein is CASKRGSSYNSPLHF. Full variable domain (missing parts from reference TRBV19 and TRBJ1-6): DGGITQSPKYLFRKEGQNVTLSCEQNLNHDAMYWYRQDPGQGLRLIYYSQIVNDFQKGDIAEGYSVSREKKESFPLTVTSAQKNPTAFYLCASKRGSSYNSPLHFGNGTRLTVT.

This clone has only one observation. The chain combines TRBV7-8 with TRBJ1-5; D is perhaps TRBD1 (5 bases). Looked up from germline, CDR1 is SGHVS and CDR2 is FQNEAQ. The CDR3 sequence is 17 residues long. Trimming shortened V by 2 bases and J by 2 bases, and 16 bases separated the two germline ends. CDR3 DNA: TGTGCCAGCAGCTTACGGTGGGGCCTGGGGGGCAATCAGCCCCAGCATTTT. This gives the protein CASSLRWGLGGNQPQHF.